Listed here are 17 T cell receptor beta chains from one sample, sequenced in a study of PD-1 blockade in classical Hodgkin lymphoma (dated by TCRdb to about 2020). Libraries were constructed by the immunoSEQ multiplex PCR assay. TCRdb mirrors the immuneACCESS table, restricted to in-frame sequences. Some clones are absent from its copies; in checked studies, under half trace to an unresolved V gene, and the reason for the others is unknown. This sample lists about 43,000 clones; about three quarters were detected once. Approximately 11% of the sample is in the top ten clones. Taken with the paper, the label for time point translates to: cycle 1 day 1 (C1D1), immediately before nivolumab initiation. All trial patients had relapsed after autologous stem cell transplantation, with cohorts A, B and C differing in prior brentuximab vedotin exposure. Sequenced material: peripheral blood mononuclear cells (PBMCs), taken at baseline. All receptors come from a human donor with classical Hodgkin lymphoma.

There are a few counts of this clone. CDR3 loop: CASNIDGGYTF. In DNA, the CDR3 is TGTGCCAGCAATATAGACGGTGGCTACACCTTC. J is TRBJ1-2 and V is TRBV2; D is undetermined. The V and J ends lost 7 bases and 7 bases respectively, with 10 bases between them. CDR1 is SNHLY, CDR2 FYNNEI, per germline. The CDR3 has 11 residues.

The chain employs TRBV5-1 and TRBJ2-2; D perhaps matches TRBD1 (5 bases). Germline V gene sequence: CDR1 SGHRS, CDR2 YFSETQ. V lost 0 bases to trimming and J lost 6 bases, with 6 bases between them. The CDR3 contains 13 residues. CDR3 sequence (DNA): TGCGCCAGCAGCTTGGAAGGGGCCGGGGAGCTGTTTTTT. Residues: CASSLEGAGELFF.

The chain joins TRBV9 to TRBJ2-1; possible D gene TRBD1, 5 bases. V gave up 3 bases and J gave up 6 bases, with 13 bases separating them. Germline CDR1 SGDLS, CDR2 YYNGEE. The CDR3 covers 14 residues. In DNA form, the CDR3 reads TGTGCCAGCAGCGCGGACACCTATTTCAATGAGCAGTTCTTC. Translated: CASSADTYFNEQFF.

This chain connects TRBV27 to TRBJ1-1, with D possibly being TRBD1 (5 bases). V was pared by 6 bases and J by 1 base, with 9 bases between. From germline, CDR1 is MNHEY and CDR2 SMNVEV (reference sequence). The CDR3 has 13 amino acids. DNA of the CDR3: TGTGCCAGCAGGCGTACAGGGAACACTGAAGCTTTCTTT. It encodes CASRRTGNTEAFF.

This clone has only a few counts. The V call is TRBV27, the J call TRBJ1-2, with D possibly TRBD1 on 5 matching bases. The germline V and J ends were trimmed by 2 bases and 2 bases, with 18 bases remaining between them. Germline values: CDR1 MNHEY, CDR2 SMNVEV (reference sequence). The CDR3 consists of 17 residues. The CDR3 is CASSLTVLGEGNYGYTF. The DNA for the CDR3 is TGTGCCAGCAGTTTAACGGTCCTCGGGGAGGGGAACTATGGCTACACCTTC.

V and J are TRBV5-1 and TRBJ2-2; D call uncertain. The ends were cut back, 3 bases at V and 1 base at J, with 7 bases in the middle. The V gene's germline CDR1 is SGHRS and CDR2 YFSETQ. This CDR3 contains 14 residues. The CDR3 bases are TGCGCCAGCAGCTCAGCGTTGAACACCGGGGAGCTGTTTTTT. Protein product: CASSSALNTGELFF.

CDR3 coding DNA: TGTGCCAGCCTACGGGAGACGGTTGAGCAGTTCTTC. Protein product: CASLRETVEQFF. The chain uses TRBV7-3 and TRBJ2-1, with D possibly being TRBD2 (6 bases). This CDR3 region has 12 residues. Trimming pared 8 bases from V and 9 bases from J, leaving 14 bases between. The germline V gene encodes CDR1 SGHTA and CDR2 FQGTGA.

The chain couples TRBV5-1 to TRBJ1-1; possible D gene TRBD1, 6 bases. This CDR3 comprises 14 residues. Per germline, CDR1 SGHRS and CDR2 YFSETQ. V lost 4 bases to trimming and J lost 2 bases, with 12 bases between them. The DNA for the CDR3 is TGCGCCAGCAGCCAACAGACAGGTAACACTGAAGCTTTCTTT. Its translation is CASSQQTGNTEAFF.

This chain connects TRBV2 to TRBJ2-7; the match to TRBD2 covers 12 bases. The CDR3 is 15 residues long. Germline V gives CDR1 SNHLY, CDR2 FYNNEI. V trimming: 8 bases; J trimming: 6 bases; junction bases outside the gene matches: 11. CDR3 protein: CASSVSTSGSAEQYF. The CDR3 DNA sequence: TGTGCCAGCTCCGTCTCGACTAGCGGGAGCGCCGAGCAGTACTTC.

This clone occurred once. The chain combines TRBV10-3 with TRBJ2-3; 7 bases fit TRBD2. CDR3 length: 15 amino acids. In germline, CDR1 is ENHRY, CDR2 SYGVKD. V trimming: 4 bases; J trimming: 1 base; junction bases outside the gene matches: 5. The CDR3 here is CAISGPGGGTDTQYF. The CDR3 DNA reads TGTGCCATCAGTGGACCGGGGGGAGGCACAGATACGCAGTATTTT.

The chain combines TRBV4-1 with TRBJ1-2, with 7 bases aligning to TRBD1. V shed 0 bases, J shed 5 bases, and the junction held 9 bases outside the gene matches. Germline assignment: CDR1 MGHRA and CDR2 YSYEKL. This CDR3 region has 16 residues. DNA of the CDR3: TGCGCCAGCAGCCAAGATGAACAGGGGCAGGAGTATGGCTACACCTTC. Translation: CASSQDEQGQEYGYTF.

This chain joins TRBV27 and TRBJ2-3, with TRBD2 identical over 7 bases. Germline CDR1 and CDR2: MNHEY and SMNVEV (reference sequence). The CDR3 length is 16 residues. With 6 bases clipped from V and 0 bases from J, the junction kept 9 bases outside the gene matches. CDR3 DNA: TGTGCCAGCAGCCTGTTCGGCGGGGGAAGCACAGATACGCAGTATTTT. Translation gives CASSLFGGGSTDTQYF.

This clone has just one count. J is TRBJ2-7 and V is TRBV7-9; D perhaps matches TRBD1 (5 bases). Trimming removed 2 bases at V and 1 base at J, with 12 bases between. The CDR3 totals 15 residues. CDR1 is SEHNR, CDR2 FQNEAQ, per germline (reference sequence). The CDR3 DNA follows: TGTGCCAGCAGCTTATCGACAGTGACTTCCTACGAGCAGTACTTC. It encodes CASSLSTVTSYEQYF.

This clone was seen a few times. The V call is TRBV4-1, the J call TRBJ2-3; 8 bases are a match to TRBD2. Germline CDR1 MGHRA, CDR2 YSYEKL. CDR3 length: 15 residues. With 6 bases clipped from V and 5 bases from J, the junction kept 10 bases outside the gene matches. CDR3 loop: CASSGSGGGGDTQYF. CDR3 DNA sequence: TGCGCCAGCAGTGGGAGCGGGGGAGGTGGAGATACGCAGTATTTT.

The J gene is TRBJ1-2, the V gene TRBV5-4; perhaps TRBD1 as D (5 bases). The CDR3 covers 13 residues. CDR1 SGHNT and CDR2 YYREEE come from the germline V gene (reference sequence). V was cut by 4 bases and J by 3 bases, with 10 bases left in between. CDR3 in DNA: TGTGCCAGCAGCCTTATGGGGGACTATGGCTACACCTTC. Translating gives CASSLMGDYGYTF.

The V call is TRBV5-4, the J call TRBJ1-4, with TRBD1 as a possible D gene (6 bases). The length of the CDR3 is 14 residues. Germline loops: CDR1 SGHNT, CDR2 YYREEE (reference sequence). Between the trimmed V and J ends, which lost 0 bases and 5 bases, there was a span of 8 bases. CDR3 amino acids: CASSLAGVNEKLFF. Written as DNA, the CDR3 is TGTGCCAGCAGCTTGGCAGGGGTGAATGAAAAACTGTTTTTT. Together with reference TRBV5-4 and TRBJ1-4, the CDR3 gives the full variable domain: ETGVTQSPTHLIKTRGQQVTLRCSSQSGHNTVSWYQQALGQGPQFIFQYYREEENGRGNFPPRFSGLQFPNYSSELNVNALELDDSALYLCASSLAGVNEKLFFGSGTQLSVL.

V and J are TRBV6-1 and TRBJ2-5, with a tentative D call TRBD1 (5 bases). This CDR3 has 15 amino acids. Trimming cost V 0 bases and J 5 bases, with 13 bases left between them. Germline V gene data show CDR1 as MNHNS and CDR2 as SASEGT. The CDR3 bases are TGTGCCAGCAGTGAAGCGGGGCGAAGTTGGGAGACCCAGTACTTC. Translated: CASSEAGRSWETQYF.